The 15 T cell receptor beta chains below all came from one sample that was sequenced in a study of regulatory and conventional T cells in RAG deficiency (dated by TCRdb to the late 2010s). Regulatory T cells were purified from blood as CD4+CD25-high CD127-low cells before genomic DNA extraction. Library method: the immunoSEQ multiplex PCR assay. This is the immuneACCESS table as TCRdb keeps it, with only in-frame sequences that have V and J called. A part of the clones is gone; compared with another copy, unresolved V genes explain less than half, and the rest is unexplained. For this sample there are 7,000 to 8,500 clones; about 90% appear just once. The ten largest clones capture 1.3% to 1.5% of the sample. The same specimen was also included in a second study, on regulatory T cells. The second study reports: For the multiplex PCR, 52 forward TRBV primers and 13 reverse TRBJ primers were used, and amplification bias was corrected with both assay-based and computational methods.

Sequencing used CD127- CD25+ CD4+ Tregs sorted from blood. All receptors come from a human donor in good health.

This clone was found a few times. In nucleotides, the CDR3 is TGCGCCAGCAGTGAGTTCCGGGTTGGGTTATTAGGAGCCGGCCCCCATCAGGCTTTCTTT. Translating it yields CASSEFRVGLLGAGPHQAFF. The chain couples TRBV10-2 to TRBJ1-1; the D is unclear. V lost 1 base, J lost 11 bases, and 35 bases lay in between. Germline CDR1 reads WSHSY; CDR2 reads SAAADI. The CDR3 loop spans 20 amino acids.

The chain has TRBV5-1 and TRBJ1-2, with 8 bases aligning to TRBD1. Germline V gene data show CDR1 as SGHRS and CDR2 as YFSETQ. Trimming took 6 bases from V and 5 from J; bases not matched to a gene: 6. The CDR3 runs to 13 residues. CDR3 sequence (DNA): TGCGCCAGCACCGGACAGGGAGCGTATGGCTACACCTTC. This gives the protein CASTGQGAYGYTF.

Only one count was recorded for this clone. The chain joins TRBV4-2 to TRBJ1-2, with D uncertain. The CDR3 runs 15 residues. The germline gives CDR1 LGHNA, CDR2 YNFKEQ. The germline V and J ends were trimmed by 0 bases and 0 bases, with 8 bases remaining between them. CDR3 sequence (DNA): TGTGCCAGCAGCCAAGACAGGCTCTCTAACTATGGCTACACCTTC. Residues: CASSQDRLSNYGYTF.

The chain carries TRBV5-1 and TRBJ2-1; TRBD2 matches 16 bases. The CDR3 spans 18 residues. The germline V gene has CDR1 SGHRS and CDR2 YFSETQ. Germline trimming cut 5 bases from V and 8 bases from J; bases unmatched to any gene: 13. Here the CDR3 reads CASRYGPGLAGGIDEQFF. The CDR3 DNA reads TGCGCCAGCAGATATGGACCGGGACTAGCGGGGGGGATTGATGAGCAGTTCTTC.

This chain uses TRBV7-9 with TRBJ1-2, with 8 bases that match TRBD1. The V and J ends lost 2 bases and 5 bases, in that order; junction bases with no gene match: 4. CDR3 size: 14 residues. Per the germline V gene, CDR1 is SEHNR and CDR2 is FQNEAQ (reference sequence). CDR3 DNA sequence: TGTGCCAGCAGCTTACAGGGGGCCTGGTATGGCTACACCTTC. Encoded protein: CASSLQGAWYGYTF.

The chain uses TRBV7-3 and TRBJ2-1; 7 nucleotides align to TRBD2. The trim removed 1 base at V and 3 bases at J, leaving 3 bases unmatched. Germline V CDR1 and CDR2: SGHTA, FQGTGA. This CDR3 has 15 residues. For the CDR3, the DNA is TGTGCCAGCAGCTTAAGAGCGGGGCACTACAATGAGCAGTTCTTC. Its translation is CASSLRAGHYNEQFF.

The J gene is TRBJ2-7, the V gene TRBV13; TRBD1 aligns across 12 bases. The CDR3 is 16 amino acids. Losses at the gene ends were 8 bases for V and 2 bases for J; bases not matched to a gene: 10. The germline V gene has CDR1 PRHDT and CDR2 FYEKMQ (reference sequence). The DNA of the CDR3 is TGTGCCAGCTCGGGACAGGGGGCCCGAGGGACCTACGAGCAGTACTTC. Translation: CASSGQGARGTYEQYF. The full variable domain, in which reference TRBV13 and TRBJ2-7 provide the parts outside the CDR3, is AAGVIQSPRHLIKEKRETATLKCYPIPRHDTVYWYQQGPGQDPQFLISFYEKMQSDKGSIPDRFSAQQFSDYHSELNMSSLELGDSALYFCASSGQGARGTYEQYFGPGTRLTVT.

This chain joins TRBV19 and TRBJ1-1, with D perhaps TRBD1 (6 bases). Trimming cost V 7 bases and J 1 base, with 13 bases left between them. The CDR3 extends over 14 amino acids. Germline V gene data show CDR1 as LNHDA and CDR2 as SQIVND (reference sequence). CDR3 coding DNA: TGTGCCAGTAAGGGGGGACTAACGAACACTGAAGCTTTCTTT. The encoded protein is CASKGGLTNTEAFF.

This chain uses TRBV13 with TRBJ2-7, with 9 positions matching TRBD1. CDR1 is PRHDT, CDR2 FYEKMQ, per germline (reference sequence). After removal of 4 bases from V and 2 bases from J, the junction contained 18 bases not matched to a gene. The CDR3 consists of 19 residues. The CDR3 DNA follows: TGTGCCAGCAGCTCAAATCGGGACAGGGCTCTACCTAATGCCTACGAGCAGTACTTC. It codes for CASSSNRDRALPNAYEQYF.

The V gene is TRBV15, the J gene TRBJ1-2; D remains unclear. V was pared by 1 base and J by 0 bases, with 12 bases between. CDR3 length equals 16 residues. From germline, CDR1 is LNHNV and CDR2 YYDKDF (reference sequence). The CDR3 DNA sequence: TGTGCCACCAGCAGAGGACTGATTAGAACTAACTATGGCTACACCTTC. As protein: CATSRGLIRTNYGYTF.

The count of this clone is one. The rearrangement links TRBV4-2 to TRBJ1-1; D not resolved. Germline assignment: CDR1 LGHNA and CDR2 YNFKEQ. Trimming cost V 3 bases and J 6 bases, with 11 bases left between them. There are 13 residues in the CDR3. The CDR3 coding sequence is TGTGCCAGCAGCCAGGAGAGGGCATCTGAAGCTTTCTTT. Translating it yields CASSQERASEAFF.

The chain links TRBV5-6 to TRBJ1-6; D is uncertain. The CDR3 covers 16 residues. The germline V and J ends were trimmed by 5 bases and 7 bases, with 19 bases remaining between them. Per germline, CDR1 SGHDT and CDR2 YYEEEE. The CDR3 reads CASSFANRVPNSPLHF. The CDR3, as DNA: TGTGCCAGCAGTTTTGCCAACCGGGTTCCAAATTCACCCCTCCACTTT.

The chain uses TRBV6-1 and TRBJ2-7, with TRBD1 identical over 7 bases. CDR3 length equals 14 residues. The J segment lost 2 bases and the V segment lost 6 bases, leaving 7 bases of the junction unmatched. The V gene's germline CDR1 is MNHNS and CDR2 SASEGT. The CDR3 is CASRRQGKAYEQYF. DNA for the CDR3: TGTGCCAGCAGGCGACAGGGTAAAGCCTACGAGCAGTACTTC.

Here the CDR3 reads CASSPKGTGELGYGNTEAFF. In nucleotides, the CDR3 is TGTGCCAGCTCACCCAAGGGGACAGGGGAATTGGGGTATGGGAACACTGAAGCTTTCTTT. This chain links TRBV18 with TRBJ1-1, with TRBD1 matching 10 bases. This CDR3 spans 20 amino acids. With V trimmed by 3 bases and J by 1 base, 17 bases remained unmatched. Per the germline V gene, CDR1 is KGHSH and CDR2 is LQKENI. The full variable domain, completed using reference TRBV18 and TRBJ1-1, is NAGVMQNPRHLVRRRGQEARLRCSPMKGHSHVYWYRQLPEEGLKFMVYLQKENIIDESGMPKERFSAEFPKEGPSILRIQQVVRGDSAAYFCASSPKGTGELGYGNTEAFFGQGTRLTVV.

V and J are TRBV5-1 and TRBJ1-2; D is ambiguous. Germline assignment: CDR1 SGHRS and CDR2 YFSETQ. The CDR3 has 15 residues. V shed 3 bases and J shed 2 bases, with 14 bases lying between them. CDR3 loop: CASSSDGPGNYGYTF. The CDR3 coding sequence is TGCGCCAGCAGCTCCGACGGTCCGGGAAACTATGGCTACACCTTC.